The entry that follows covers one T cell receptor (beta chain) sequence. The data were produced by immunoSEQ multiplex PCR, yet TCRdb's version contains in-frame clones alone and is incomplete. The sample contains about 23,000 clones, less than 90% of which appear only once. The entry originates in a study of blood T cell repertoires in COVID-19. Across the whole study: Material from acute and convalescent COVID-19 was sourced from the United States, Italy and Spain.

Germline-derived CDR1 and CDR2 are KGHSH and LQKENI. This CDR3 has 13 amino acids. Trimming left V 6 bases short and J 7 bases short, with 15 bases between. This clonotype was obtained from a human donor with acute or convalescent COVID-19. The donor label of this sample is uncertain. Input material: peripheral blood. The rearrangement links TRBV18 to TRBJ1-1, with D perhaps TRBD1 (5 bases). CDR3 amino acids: CASSRSAGDEAFF. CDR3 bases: TGTGCCAGCTCCCGCTCGGCGGGGGATGAAGCTTTCTTT.